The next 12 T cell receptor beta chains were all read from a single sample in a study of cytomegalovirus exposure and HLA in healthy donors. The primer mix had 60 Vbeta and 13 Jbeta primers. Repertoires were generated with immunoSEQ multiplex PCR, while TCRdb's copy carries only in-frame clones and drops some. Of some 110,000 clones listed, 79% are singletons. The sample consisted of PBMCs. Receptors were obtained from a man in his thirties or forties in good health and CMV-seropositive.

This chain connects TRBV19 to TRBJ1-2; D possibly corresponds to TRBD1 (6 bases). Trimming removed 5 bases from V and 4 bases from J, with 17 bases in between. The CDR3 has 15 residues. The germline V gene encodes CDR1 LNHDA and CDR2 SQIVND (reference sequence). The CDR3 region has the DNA TGTGCCAGTAGTGCAGGGGTGAGGTTTGGCTATGGCTACACCTTC. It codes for CASSAGVRFGYGYTF. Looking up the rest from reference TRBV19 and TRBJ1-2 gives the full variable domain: DGGITQSPKYLFRKEGQNVTLSCEQNLNHDAMYWYRQDPGQGLRLIYYSQIVNDFQKGDIAEGYSVSREKKESFPLTVTSAQKNPTAFYLCASSAGVRFGYGYTFGSGTRLTVV.

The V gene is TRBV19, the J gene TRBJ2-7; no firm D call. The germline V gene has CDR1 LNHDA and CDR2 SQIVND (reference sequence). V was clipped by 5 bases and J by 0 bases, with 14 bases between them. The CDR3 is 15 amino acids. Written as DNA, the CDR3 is TGTGCCAGTAGTCCCCAGGCAGCCAGCTCCTACGAGCAGTACTTC. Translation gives CASSPQAASSYEQYF.

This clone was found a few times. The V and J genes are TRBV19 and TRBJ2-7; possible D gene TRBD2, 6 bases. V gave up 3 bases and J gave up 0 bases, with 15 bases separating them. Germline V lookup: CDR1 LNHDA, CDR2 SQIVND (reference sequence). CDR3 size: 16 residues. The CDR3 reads CASSISGDPSSYEQYF. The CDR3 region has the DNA TGTGCCAGTAGTATCTCGGGGGACCCTAGCTCCTACGAGCAGTACTTC.

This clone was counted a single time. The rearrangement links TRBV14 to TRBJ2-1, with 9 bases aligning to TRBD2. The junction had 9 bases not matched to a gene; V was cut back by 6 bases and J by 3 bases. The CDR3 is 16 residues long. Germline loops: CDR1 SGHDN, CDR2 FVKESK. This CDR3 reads CASRGSGRTNYNEQFF. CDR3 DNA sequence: TGTGCCAGCAGGGGGAGCGGGAGGACTAACTACAATGAGCAGTTCTTC.

The CDR3 coding sequence is TGTGCCAGCAGCGCACTCAGGGGGAGGAGCTCCTACGAGCAGTACTTC. It translates to CASSALRGRSSYEQYF. This chain links TRBV11-2 with TRBJ2-7; possibly TRBD1 for D (7 bases). Germline loops: CDR1 SGHAT, CDR2 FQNNGV. V was clipped by 5 bases and J by 0 bases, with 17 bases between them. The length of the CDR3 is 16 residues.

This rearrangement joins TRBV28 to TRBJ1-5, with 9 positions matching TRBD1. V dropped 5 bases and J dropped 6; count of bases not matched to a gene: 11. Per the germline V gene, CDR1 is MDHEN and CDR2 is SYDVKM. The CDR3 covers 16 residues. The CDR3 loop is CASSTWDRVRSQPQHF. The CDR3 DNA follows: TGTGCCAGCAGTACCTGGGACAGGGTTCGGAGTCAGCCCCAGCATTTT.

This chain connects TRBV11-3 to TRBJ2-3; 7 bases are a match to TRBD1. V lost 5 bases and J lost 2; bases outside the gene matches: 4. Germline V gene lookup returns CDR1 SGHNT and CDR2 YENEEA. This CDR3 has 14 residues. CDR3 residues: CASSPDRFTDTQYF. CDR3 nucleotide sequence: TGTGCCAGCAGCCCGGACAGGTTCACAGATACGCAGTATTTT.

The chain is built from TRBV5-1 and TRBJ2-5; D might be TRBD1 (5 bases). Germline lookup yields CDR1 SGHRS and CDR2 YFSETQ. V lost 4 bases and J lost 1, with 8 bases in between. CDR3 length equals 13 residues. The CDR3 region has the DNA TGCGCCAGCAGCCAGGGTCCCCAAGAGACCCAGTACTTC. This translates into CASSQGPQETQYF.

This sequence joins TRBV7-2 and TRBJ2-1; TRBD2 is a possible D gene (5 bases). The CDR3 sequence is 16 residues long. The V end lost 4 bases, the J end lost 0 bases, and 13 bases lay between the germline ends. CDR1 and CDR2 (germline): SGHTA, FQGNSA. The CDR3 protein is CASSSVARLSYNEQFF. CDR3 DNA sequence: TGTGCCAGCAGCTCGGTAGCGAGACTCTCCTACAATGAGCAGTTCTTC.

CDR3 in amino acids: CASSPPGGVASGANVLTF. CDR3 sequence (DNA): TGTGCCAGCTCACCACCGGGGGGAGTGGCGTCTGGGGCCAACGTCCTGACTTTC. The gene calls are TRBV18 and TRBJ2-6; tentatively, D is TRBD2 (6 bases). Per the germline V gene, CDR1 is KGHSH and CDR2 is LQKENI. V lost 0 bases to trimming and J lost 1 base, with 13 bases between them. The CDR3 is 18 residues long.

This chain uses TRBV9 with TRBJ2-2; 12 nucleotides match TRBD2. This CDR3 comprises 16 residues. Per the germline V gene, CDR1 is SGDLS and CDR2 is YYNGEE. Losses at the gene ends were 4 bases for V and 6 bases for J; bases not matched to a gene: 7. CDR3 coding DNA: TGTGCCAGCAGCCCGGGGACTAGCGGGTATGCCGGGGAGCTGTTTTTT. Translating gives CASSPGTSGYAGELFF. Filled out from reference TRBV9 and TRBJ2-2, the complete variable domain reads DSGVTQTPKHLITATGQRVTLRCSPRSGDLSVYWYQQSLDQGLQFLIQYYNGEERAKGNILERFSAQQFPDLHSELNLSSLELGDSALYFCASSPGTSGYAGELFFGEGSRLTVL.

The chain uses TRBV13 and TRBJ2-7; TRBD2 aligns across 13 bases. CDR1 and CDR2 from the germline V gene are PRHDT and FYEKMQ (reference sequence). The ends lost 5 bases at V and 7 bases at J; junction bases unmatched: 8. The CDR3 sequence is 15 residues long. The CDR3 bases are TGTGCCAGCAGCCCGGGACTAGCGGGGCTGGGAGAGCAGTACTTC. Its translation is CASSPGLAGLGEQYF.